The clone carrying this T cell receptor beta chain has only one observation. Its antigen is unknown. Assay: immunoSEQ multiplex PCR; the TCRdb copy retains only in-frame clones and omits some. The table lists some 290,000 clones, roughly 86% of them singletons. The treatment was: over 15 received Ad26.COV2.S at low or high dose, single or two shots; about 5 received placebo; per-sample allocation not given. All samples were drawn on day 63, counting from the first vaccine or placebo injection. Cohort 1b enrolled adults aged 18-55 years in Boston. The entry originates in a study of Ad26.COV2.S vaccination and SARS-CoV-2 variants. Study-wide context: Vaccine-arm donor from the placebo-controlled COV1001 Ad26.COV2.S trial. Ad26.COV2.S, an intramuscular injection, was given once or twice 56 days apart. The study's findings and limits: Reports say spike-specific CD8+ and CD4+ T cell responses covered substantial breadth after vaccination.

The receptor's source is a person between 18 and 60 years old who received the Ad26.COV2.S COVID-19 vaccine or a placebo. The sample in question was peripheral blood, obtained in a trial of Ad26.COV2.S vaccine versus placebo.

CDR3 loop: CASSSWASRSEKLFF. CDR3 in DNA: TGTGCCAGCAGCTCCTGGGCTTCAAGGAGTGAAAAACTGTTTTTT. The chain combines TRBV7-2 with TRBJ1-4, with unresolved D. Germline values: CDR1 SGHTA, CDR2 FQGNSA. The length of the CDR3 is 15 residues. The germline V and J ends were trimmed by 4 bases and 7 bases, with 16 bases remaining between them. Filled out from reference TRBV7-2 and TRBJ1-4, the complete variable domain reads GAGVSQSPSNKVTEKGKDVELRCDPISGHTALYWYRQSLGQGLEFLIYFQGNSAPDKSGLPSDRFSAERTGGSVSTLTIQRTQQEDSAVYLCASSSWASRSEKLFFGSGTQLSVL.